This T cell receptor beta chain stems from a study of T cell changes during pregnancy in multiple sclerosis. Data came from immunoSEQ multiplex PCR; TCRdb stores just in-frame clones and leaves some out. The repertoire holds about 58,000 clones, 91% seen once, with approximately 0.45% in the top ten. Sequenced material: CD4+ T cells from peripheral blood mononuclear cells, taken after pregnancy. This TCR derives from a female donor in good health, enrolled as a control in a pregnancy study.

The CDR3 DNA sequence: TGTGCCAGCAGCTATAGACTCAACCAGAACACAGATACGCAGTATTTT. It codes for CASSYRLNQNTDTQYF. V usage is TRBV13 and J usage is TRBJ2-3; D is uncertain. The ends were cut back, 4 bases at V and 2 bases at J, with 16 bases in the middle. Germline CDR1 PRHDT, CDR2 FYEKMQ (reference sequence). The CDR3 is 16 amino acids. Complete variable domain (other parts from reference TRBV13 and TRBJ2-3): AAGVIQSPRHLIKEKRETATLKCYPIPRHDTVYWYQQGPGQDPQFLISFYEKMQSDKGSIPDRFSAQQFSDYHSELNMSSLELGDSALYFCASSYRLNQNTDTQYFGPGTRLTVL.